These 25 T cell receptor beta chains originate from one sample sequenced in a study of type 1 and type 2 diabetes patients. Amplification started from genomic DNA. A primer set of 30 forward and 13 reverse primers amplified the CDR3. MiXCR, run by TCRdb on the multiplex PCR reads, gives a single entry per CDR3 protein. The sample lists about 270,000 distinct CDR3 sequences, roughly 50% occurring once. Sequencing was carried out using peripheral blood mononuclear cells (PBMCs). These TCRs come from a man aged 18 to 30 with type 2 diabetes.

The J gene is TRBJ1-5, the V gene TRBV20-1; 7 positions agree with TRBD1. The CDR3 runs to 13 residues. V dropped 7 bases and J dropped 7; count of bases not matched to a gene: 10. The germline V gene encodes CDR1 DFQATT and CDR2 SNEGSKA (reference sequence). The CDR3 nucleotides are TGCAGTGTCATTACAGGGGTGGTACAGCCCCAGCATTTT. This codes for CSVITGVVQPQHF.

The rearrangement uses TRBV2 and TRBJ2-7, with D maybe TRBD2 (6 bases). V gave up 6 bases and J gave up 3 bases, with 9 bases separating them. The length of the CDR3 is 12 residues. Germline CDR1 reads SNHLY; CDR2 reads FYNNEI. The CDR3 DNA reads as TGTGCCAGCAGCGATAGCGGCTACGAGCAGTACTTC. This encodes CASSDSGYEQYF.

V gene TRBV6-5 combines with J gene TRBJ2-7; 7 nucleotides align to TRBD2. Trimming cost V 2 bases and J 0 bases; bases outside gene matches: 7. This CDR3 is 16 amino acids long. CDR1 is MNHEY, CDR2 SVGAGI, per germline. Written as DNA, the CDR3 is TGTGCCAGCAGTTACGGAGGGAGGGCGGGCTCCTACGAGCAGTACTTC. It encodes CASSYGGRAGSYEQYF.

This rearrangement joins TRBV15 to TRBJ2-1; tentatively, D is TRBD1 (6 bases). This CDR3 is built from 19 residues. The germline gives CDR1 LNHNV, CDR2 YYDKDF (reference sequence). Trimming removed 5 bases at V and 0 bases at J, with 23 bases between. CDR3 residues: CATSGTLYRARSSYNEQFF. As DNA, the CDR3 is TGTGCCACCAGCGGAACCTTATACAGGGCCAGGAGCTCCTACAATGAGCAGTTCTTC.

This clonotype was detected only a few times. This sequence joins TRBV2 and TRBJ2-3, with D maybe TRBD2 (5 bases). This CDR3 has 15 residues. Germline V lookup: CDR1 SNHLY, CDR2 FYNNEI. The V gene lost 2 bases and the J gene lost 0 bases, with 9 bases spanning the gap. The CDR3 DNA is TGTGCCAGCAGTGAAATCCGCGGGAGCACAGATACGCAGTATTTT. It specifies CASSEIRGSTDTQYF.

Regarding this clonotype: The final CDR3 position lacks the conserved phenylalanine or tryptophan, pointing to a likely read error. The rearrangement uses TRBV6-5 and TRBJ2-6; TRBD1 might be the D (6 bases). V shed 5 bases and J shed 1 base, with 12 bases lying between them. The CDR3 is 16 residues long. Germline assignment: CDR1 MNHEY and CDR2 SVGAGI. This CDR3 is CASSPLQGSGANVLTS. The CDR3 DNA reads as TGTGCCAGCAGTCCATTACAGGGATCTGGGGCCAACGTCCTGACTTCC.

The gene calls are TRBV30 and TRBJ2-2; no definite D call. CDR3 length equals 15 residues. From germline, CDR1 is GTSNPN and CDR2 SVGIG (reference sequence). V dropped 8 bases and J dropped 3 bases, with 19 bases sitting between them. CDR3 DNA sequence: TGTGCCATCAGTGGCGCTAGACTGGACACCGGGGAGCTGTTTTTT. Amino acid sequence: CAISGARLDTGELFF.

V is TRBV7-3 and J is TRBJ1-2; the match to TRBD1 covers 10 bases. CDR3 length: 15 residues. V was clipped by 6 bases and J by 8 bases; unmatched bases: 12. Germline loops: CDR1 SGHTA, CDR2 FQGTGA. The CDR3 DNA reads TGTGCCAGCAGTTACTCCGACAGGGGGCTGGAGGGCTACACCTTC. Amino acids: CASSYSDRGLEGYTF.

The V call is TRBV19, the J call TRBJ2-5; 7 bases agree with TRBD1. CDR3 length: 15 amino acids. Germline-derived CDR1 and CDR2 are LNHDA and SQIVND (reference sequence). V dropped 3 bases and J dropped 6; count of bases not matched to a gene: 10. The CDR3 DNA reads TGTGCCAGTAGTATTAGTTGGCAGGGGGTGAAGACCCAGTACTTC. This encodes CASSISWQGVKTQYF. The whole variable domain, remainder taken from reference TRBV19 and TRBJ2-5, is DGGITQSPKYLFRKEGQNVTLSCEQNLNHDAMYWYRQDPGQGLRLIYYSQIVNDFQKGDIAEGYSVSREKKESFPLTVTSAQKNPTAFYLCASSISWQGVKTQYFGPGTRLLVL.

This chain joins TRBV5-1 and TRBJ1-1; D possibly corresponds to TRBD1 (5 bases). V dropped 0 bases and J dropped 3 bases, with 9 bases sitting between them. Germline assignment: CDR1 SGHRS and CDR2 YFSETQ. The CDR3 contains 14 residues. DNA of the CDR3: TGCGCCAGCAGCTTGGGCAGAGGGGACACTGAAGCTTTCTTT. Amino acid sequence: CASSLGRGDTEAFF.

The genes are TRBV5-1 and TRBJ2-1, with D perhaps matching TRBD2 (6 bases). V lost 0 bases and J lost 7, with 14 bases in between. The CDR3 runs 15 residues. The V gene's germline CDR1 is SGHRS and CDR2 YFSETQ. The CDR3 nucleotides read TGCGCCAGCAGCTTGGCCCCGGGAGCTCTGAATGAGCAGTTCTTC. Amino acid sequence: CASSLAPGALNEQFF.

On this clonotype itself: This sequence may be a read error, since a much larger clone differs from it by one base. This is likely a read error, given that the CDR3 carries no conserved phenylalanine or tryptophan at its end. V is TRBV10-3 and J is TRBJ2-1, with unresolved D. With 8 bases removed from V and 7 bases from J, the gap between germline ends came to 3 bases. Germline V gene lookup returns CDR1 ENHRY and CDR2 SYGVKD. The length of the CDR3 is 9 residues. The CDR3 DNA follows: TGTGCCATCGGTAATGAGCAGTTCCTC. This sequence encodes CAIGNEQFL.

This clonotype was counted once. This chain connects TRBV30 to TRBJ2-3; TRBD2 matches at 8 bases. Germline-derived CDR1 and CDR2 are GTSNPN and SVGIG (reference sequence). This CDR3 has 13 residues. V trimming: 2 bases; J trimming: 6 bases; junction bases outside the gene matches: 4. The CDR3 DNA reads TGTGCCTGGAGTCCGGGAGGGGATGATACGCAGTATTTT. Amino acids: CAWSPGGDDTQYF.

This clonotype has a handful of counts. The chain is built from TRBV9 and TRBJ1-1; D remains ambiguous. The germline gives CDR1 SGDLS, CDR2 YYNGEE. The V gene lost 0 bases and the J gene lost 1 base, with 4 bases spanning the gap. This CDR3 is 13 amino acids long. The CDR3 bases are TGTGCCAGCAGCGTAGACACGAACACTGAAGCTTTCTTT. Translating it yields CASSVDTNTEAFF.

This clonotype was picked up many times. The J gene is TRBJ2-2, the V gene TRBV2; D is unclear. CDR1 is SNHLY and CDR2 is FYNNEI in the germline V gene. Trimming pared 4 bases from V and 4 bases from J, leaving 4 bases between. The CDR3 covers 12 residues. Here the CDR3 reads CASSVGTGELFF. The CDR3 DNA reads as TGTGCCAGCAGTGTGGGCACCGGGGAGCTGTTTTTT. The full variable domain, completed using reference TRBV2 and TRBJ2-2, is EPEVTQTPSHQVTQMGQEVILRCVPISNHLYFYWYRQILGQKVEFLVSFYNNEISEKSEIFDDQFSVERPDGSNFTLKIRSTKLEDSAMYFCASSVGTGELFFGEGSRLTVL.

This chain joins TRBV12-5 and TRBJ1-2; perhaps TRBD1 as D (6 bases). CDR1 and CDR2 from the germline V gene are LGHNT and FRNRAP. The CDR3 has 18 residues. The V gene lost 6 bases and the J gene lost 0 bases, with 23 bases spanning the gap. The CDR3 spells CASGPTTDGTIANYGYTF. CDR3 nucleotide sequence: TGTGCTAGTGGCCCCACTACAGACGGGACAATCGCTAACTATGGCTACACCTTC. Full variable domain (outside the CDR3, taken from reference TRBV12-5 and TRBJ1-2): DARVTQTPRHKVTEMGQEVTMRCQPILGHNTVFWYRQTMMQGLELLAYFRNRAPLDDSGMPKDRFSAEMPDATLATLKIQPSEPRDSAVYFCASGPTTDGTIANYGYTFGSGTRLTVV.

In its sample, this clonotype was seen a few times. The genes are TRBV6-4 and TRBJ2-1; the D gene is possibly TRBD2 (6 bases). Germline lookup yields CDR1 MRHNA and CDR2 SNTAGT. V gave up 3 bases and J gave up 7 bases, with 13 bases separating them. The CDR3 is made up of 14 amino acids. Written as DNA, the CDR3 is TGTGCCAGCAGTGAAGAAACGGGGGTTAATGAGCAGTTCTTC. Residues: CASSEETGVNEQFF.

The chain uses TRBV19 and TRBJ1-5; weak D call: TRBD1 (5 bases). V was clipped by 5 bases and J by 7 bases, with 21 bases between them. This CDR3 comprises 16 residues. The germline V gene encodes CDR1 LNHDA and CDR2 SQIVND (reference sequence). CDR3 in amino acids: CASSQEGRWGVQPQHF. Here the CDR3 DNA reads TGTGCCAGTAGTCAAGAGGGGCGTTGGGGGGTGCAGCCCCAGCATTTT.

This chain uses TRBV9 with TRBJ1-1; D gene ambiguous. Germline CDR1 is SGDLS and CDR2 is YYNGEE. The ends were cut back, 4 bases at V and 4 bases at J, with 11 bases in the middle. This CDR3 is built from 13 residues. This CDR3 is CASSSWEGTEAFF. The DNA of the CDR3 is TGTGCCAGCAGCTCCTGGGAGGGCACTGAAGCTTTCTTT. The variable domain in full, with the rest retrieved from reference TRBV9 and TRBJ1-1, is DSGVTQTPKHLITATGQRVTLRCSPRSGDLSVYWYQQSLDQGLQFLIQYYNGEERAKGNILERFSAQQFPDLHSELNLSSLELGDSALYFCASSSWEGTEAFFGQGTRLTVV.

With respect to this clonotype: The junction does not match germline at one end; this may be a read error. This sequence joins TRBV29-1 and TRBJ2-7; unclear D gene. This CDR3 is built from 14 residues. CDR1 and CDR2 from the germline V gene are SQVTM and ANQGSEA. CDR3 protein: CSVAGRSFSYGQYF. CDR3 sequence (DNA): TGCAGCGTTGCGGGCAGGTCCTTCTCCTACGGGCAGTACTTC.

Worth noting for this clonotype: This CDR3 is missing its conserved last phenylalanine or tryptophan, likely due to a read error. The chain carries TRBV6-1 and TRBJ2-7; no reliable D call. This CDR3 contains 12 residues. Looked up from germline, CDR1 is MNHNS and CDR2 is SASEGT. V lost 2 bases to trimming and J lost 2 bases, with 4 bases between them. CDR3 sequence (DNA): TGTGCCAGCAGTGAAAAACCCTACGAGCAGTACTCC. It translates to CASSEKPYEQYS.

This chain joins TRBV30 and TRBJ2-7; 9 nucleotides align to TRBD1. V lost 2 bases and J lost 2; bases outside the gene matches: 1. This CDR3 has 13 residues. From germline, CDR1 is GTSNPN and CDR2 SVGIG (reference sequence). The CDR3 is CAWSRTGAYEQYF. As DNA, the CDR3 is TGTGCCTGGAGTAGGACAGGGGCCTACGAGCAGTACTTC.

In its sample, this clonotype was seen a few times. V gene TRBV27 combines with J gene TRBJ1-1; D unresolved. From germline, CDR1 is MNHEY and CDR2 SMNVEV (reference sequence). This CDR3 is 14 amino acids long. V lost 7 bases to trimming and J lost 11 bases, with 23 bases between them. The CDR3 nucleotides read TGTGCCAGCAAATCCCACATAATGAGAGGTAGGGCTTTCTTT. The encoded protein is CASKSHIMRGRAFF.

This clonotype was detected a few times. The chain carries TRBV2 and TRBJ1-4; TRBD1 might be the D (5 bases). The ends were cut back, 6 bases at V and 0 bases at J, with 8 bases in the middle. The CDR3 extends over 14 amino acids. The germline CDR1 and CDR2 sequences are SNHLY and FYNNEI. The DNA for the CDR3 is TGTGCCAGCAGACAGACAGCAACTAATGAAAAACTGTTTTTT. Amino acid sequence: CASRQTATNEKLFF.

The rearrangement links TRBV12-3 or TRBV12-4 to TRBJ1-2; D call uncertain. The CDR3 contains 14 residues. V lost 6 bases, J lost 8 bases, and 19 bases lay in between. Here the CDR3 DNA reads TGTGCCAGCAGGGGAAGCCGGGAAATTGGAGGCTACACCTTC. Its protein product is CASRGSREIGGYTF.